This passage covers 18 T cell receptor beta chains from one sample sequenced in a study of cytomegalovirus exposure and HLA in healthy donors. PCR was performed using 60 Vbeta and 13 Jbeta primers. The repertoire was sequenced with immunoSEQ multiplex PCR; TCRdb's copy has only in-frame clones and lacks some. Of some 96,000 clones listed, 64% are singletons. The specimen was PBMCs. These receptors all stem from a man aged 55 to 70 in good health and CMV-seronegative.

The chain uses TRBV7-9 and TRBJ2-1; 8 bases map to TRBD2. V was clipped by 8 bases and J by 5 bases; unmatched bases: 17. The CDR3 covers 17 residues. Per germline, CDR1 SEHNR and CDR2 FQNEAQ (reference sequence). CDR3: CASRGGGTAEFHNEQFF. DNA of the CDR3: TGTGCCAGCCGTGGCGGGGGGACTGCCGAATTCCACAATGAGCAGTTCTTC.

The rearrangement links TRBV18 to TRBJ1-1; 7 nucleotides align to TRBD1. This CDR3 contains 15 residues. The junction had 4 bases not matched to a gene; V was cut back by 2 bases and J by 1 base. Germline CDR1 KGHSH, CDR2 LQKENI. CDR3 in amino acids: CASSPIGDRNTEAFF. CDR3 sequence (DNA): TGTGCCAGCTCACCAATCGGGGACAGGAACACTGAAGCTTTCTTT.

V is TRBV19 and J is TRBJ2-1; the D is unclear. The CDR3 has 13 amino acids. V was trimmed by 7 bases and J by 0 bases, leaving 7 bases between them. CDR1 LNHDA and CDR2 SQIVND come from the germline V gene (reference sequence). DNA for the CDR3: TGTGCCAGTAAGGCGGACTCCTACAATGAGCAGTTCTTC. It is translated as CASKADSYNEQFF.

The chain couples TRBV18 to TRBJ1-6; D might be TRBD1 (5 bases). The ends were cut back, 6 bases at V and 8 bases at J, with 17 bases in the middle. The CDR3 length is 15 residues. Germline CDR1 is KGHSH and CDR2 is LQKENI. Here the CDR3 reads CASSYETGTHSPLHF. CDR3 nucleotides: TGTGCCAGCTCGTACGAAACAGGCACCCATTCACCCCTCCACTTT.

The V gene is TRBV9, the J gene TRBJ2-2; 7 positions agree with TRBD1. The CDR3 covers 15 residues. Germline lookup yields CDR1 SGDLS and CDR2 YYNGEE. Trimming cost V 2 bases and J 0 bases; bases outside gene matches: 1. The CDR3 sequence is CASSVTGANTGELFF. CDR3 DNA sequence: TGTGCCAGCAGCGTCACAGGGGCGAACACCGGGGAGCTGTTTTTT.

This clone has a handful of counts. The genes are TRBV28 and TRBJ1-5; 8 bases agree with TRBD1. The CDR3 has 17 amino acids. Germline assignment: CDR1 MDHEN and CDR2 SYDVKM. With V trimmed by 6 bases and J by 1 base, 11 bases remained unmatched. This CDR3 is CASRSRQGQVSNQPQHF. Written as DNA, the CDR3 is TGTGCCAGCAGGTCTAGACAGGGGCAGGTAAGCAATCAGCCCCAGCATTTT.

For the CDR3, the DNA is TGTGCCAGCAGCTCGGGACTTGGCACAGATACGCAGTATTTT. This sequence encodes CASSSGLGTDTQYF. The chain employs TRBV7-2 and TRBJ2-3; a weak D match, TRBD2 (6 bases). Germline V lookup: CDR1 SGHTA, CDR2 FQGNSA. V was trimmed by 4 bases and J by 1 base, leaving 9 bases between them. The CDR3 sequence is 14 residues long. The full variable domain, completed using reference TRBV7-2 and TRBJ2-3, is GAGVSQSPSNKVTEKGKDVELRCDPISGHTALYWYRQSLGQGLEFLIYFQGNSAPDKSGLPSDRFSAERTGGSVSTLTIQRTQQEDSAVYLCASSSGLGTDTQYFGPGTRLTVL.

V gene TRBV6-4 combines with J gene TRBJ1-1; 9 bases align to TRBD1. The ends lost 9 bases at V and 10 bases at J; junction bases unmatched: 9. The CDR3 covers 12 residues. Germline values: CDR1 MRHNA, CDR2 SNTAGT. CDR3 loop: CARTQGALLAFF. The CDR3 bases are TGTGCCAGGACACAGGGGGCGCTTCTAGCTTTCTTT.

The gene calls are TRBV14 and TRBJ2-2; tentative D call: TRBD1 (6 bases). Between the trimmed V and J ends, which lost 2 bases and 5 bases, there was a span of 6 bases. Germline V gene lookup returns CDR1 SGHDN and CDR2 FVKESK. The CDR3 runs to 13 residues. The CDR3 loop is CASSQQGTGELFF. CDR3 bases: TGTGCCAGCAGCCAACAGGGGACCGGGGAGCTGTTTTTT.

J is TRBJ2-7 and V is TRBV28; 11 bases agree with TRBD1. Germline V gene data show CDR1 as MDHEN and CDR2 as SYDVKM. With V trimmed by 7 bases and J by 5 bases, 13 bases remained unmatched. This CDR3 comprises 16 residues. CDR3 residues: CASTKRGTGGINEQYF. The CDR3 nucleotides are TGTGCCAGCACCAAACGGGGGACAGGGGGAATAAACGAGCAGTACTTC.

The V gene is TRBV6-5, the J gene TRBJ2-3; 7 bases fit TRBD1. Trimming took 5 bases from V and 7 from J; bases not matched to a gene: 12. CDR3 length: 15 residues. Germline V gene data show CDR1 as MNHEY and CDR2 as SVGAGI. DNA for the CDR3: TGTGCCAGCAGTATAACGACAGGGATGCAGAATACGCAGTATTTT. This encodes CASSITTGMQNTQYF.

This chain joins TRBV10-1 and TRBJ2-7; 7 bases line up with TRBD1. The CDR3 contains 14 residues. The V gene end was trimmed by 3 bases and the J gene end by 6 bases; junction bases not matched to a gene: 8. Germline CDR1 reads WNHNN; CDR2 reads SYGVQD (reference sequence). The CDR3 bases are TGCGCCAGCAGTGATACAGGGGCGCTAGGCGAGCAGTACTTC. Translation gives CASSDTGALGEQYF.

The rearrangement links TRBV7-9 to TRBJ1-4; no clear D gene. Germline CDR1 and CDR2: SEHNR and FQNEAQ (reference sequence). This CDR3 is built from 16 residues. Trimming took 7 bases from V and 5 from J, leaving 20 bases between them. The CDR3 nucleotides are TGTGCCAGCACCTTGATGAGGGCAGTCGGGAATGAAAAACTGTTTTTT. Residues: CASTLMRAVGNEKLFF.

The V gene is TRBV27, the J gene TRBJ2-3, with no clear D. Trimming took 6 bases from V and 2 from J, leaving 9 bases between them. Germline V CDR1 and CDR2: MNHEY, SMNVEV (reference sequence). The CDR3 runs to 13 residues. CDR3 protein: CASRLLATDTQYF. The CDR3 bases are TGTGCCAGCAGGCTTTTGGCCACAGATACGCAGTATTTT.

Concerning this clone: At the DNA level, this CDR3 is encoded by other sequences in the same sample as well. The V and J genes are TRBV19 and TRBJ1-2; D may be TRBD1 (6 bases). The CDR3 is 14 amino acids. CDR1 and CDR2 (germline): LNHDA, SQIVND (reference sequence). V gave up 1 base and J gave up 4 bases, with 10 bases separating them. This CDR3 reads CASSIGAGAYGYTF. For the CDR3, the DNA is TGTGCCAGTAGTATAGGGGCAGGGGCCTATGGCTACACCTTC.

This clone was seen only a few times. This chain uses TRBV5-5 with TRBJ1-5; the D gene is possibly TRBD1 (5 bases). Germline CDR1 reads SGHKS; CDR2 reads YYEKEE (reference sequence). CDR3 size: 18 residues. Trimming left V 0 bases short and J 0 bases short, with 16 bases between. CDR3: CASSLEGWDAISNQPQHF. For the CDR3, the DNA is TGTGCCAGCAGCTTGGAGGGGTGGGATGCTATTAGCAATCAGCCCCAGCATTTT.

This chain connects TRBV5-4 to TRBJ1-2; possibly TRBD1 for D (5 bases). CDR3 length: 15 residues. V was trimmed by 1 base and J by 4 bases, leaving 14 bases between them. Germline CDR1 reads SGHNT; CDR2 reads YYREEE (reference sequence). CDR3 nucleotide sequence: TGTGCCAGCAGCTTGAGGGACTTCCGCTTCTATGGCTACACCTTC. Translation gives CASSLRDFRFYGYTF. The full variable domain, completed using reference TRBV5-4 and TRBJ1-2, is ETGVTQSPTHLIKTRGQQVTLRCSSQSGHNTVSWYQQALGQGPQFIFQYYREEENGRGNFPPRFSGLQFPNYSSELNVNALELDDSALYLCASSLRDFRFYGYTFGSGTRLTVV.

The chain couples TRBV27 to TRBJ2-7; D is perhaps TRBD1 (6 bases). Trimming took off 6 bases at V and 5 bases at J, with 23 bases between the two ends. Germline CDR1 MNHEY, CDR2 SMNVEV (reference sequence). The CDR3 loop spans 16 amino acids. The CDR3 DNA reads TGTGCCAGCAGCCAAGGGGTGGGGGCTGGGCTCCACGAGCAGTACTTC. Translated, it gives CASSQGVGAGLHEQYF.